Each of the 18 T cell receptor beta chains below was sequenced from the same sample in a study of blood T cells in healthy people across ages. Through a sample-barcoded 5' primer and a J-beta primer mix, a second PCR was run for roughly 6 to 12 cycles. TCRdb re-analysed the 5' RACE reads in MiXCR, keeping a single row per CDR3 protein. This repertoire shows about 1.8 million distinct CDR3 sequences, roughly 49% found once; its top ten account for less than 2.5%. The sample was blood. The receptor source for this set is a woman aged 40 to 49 in good health.

V usage is TRBV7-2 and J usage is TRBJ2-7; 7 nucleotides align to TRBD2. Germline V CDR1 and CDR2: SGHTA, FQGNSA. This CDR3 spans 13 amino acids. With V trimmed by 6 bases and J by 3 bases, 5 bases remained unmatched. CDR3 in DNA: TGTGCCAGCAGACTGCGGGGGAACTACGAGCAGTACTTC. This gives the protein CASRLRGNYEQYF. The complete variable domain, with remaining parts taken from reference TRBV7-2 and TRBJ2-7, reads GAGVSQSPSNKVTEKGKDVELRCDPISGHTALYWYRQSLGQGLEFLIYFQGNSAPDKSGLPSDRFSAERTGGSVSTLTIQRTQQEDSAVYLCASRLRGNYEQYFGPGTRLTVT.

This clonotype was observed a handful of times. CDR3 sequence: CASSGPDRIQETQYF. The CDR3 DNA sequence: TGTGCCAGCAGCGGCCCTGACAGGATACAAGAGACCCAGTACTTC. The chain uses TRBV9 and TRBJ2-5, with D perhaps TRBD1 (6 bases). V was trimmed by 3 bases and J by 2 bases, leaving 14 bases between them. CDR1 SGDLS and CDR2 YYNGEE come from the germline V gene. This CDR3 comprises 15 residues.

This clonotype appeared many times. The rearrangement uses TRBV7-3 and TRBJ1-6; D gene ambiguous. CDR1 and CDR2 from the germline V gene are SGHTA and FQGTGA. V was cut by 0 bases and J by 8 bases, with 5 bases left in between. The length of the CDR3 is 13 residues. Here the CDR3 reads CASSLTIDSPLHF. CDR3 DNA: TGTGCCAGCAGCTTAACGATTGATTCACCCCTCCACTTT.

This clonotype was picked up a small number of times. This chain joins TRBV27 and TRBJ2-7, with 8 bases aligning to TRBD1. J lost 3 bases, V lost 4 bases, and 8 bases had no gene match. The CDR3 sequence is 15 residues long. Germline assignment: CDR1 MNHEY and CDR2 SMNVEV (reference sequence). CDR3 DNA sequence: TGTGCCAGCAGTTCGACCGGGACAGGAGACTACGAGCAGTACTTC. As protein: CASSSTGTGDYEQYF.

V gene TRBV25-1 combines with J gene TRBJ2-5, with D possibly being TRBD1 (5 bases). Trimming removed 2 bases at V and 11 bases at J, with 15 bases between. The CDR3 consists of 13 residues. The germline V gene encodes CDR1 MGHDK and CDR2 SYGVNS. CDR3 coding DNA: TGTGCCAGCAGTGAAGGGGCAGTCTCGAAGCAGTACTTC. It specifies CASSEGAVSKQYF.

This chain connects TRBV29-1 to TRBJ2-1; TRBD2 might be the D (5 bases). Trimming cost V 3 bases and J 0 bases, with 15 bases left between them. Germline CDR1 reads SQVTM; CDR2 reads ANQGSEA. CDR3 length: 16 amino acids. CDR3 in DNA: TGCAGCGTTGAGGGGAGACCTGGTGGCTCCTACAATGAGCAGTTCTTC. Its translation: CSVEGRPGGSYNEQFF.

The V call is TRBV12-5, the J call TRBJ2-5; maybe TRBD1 (6 bases). CDR3 length: 13 amino acids. From germline, CDR1 is LGHNT and CDR2 FRNRAP. V was clipped by 1 base and J by 4 bases, with 7 bases between them. The CDR3 region has the DNA TGTGCTAGTGGTTTGGCGACAGGAGAGACCCAGTACTTC. Residues: CASGLATGETQYF.

This clonotype has only a few counts. The chain uses TRBV7-2 and TRBJ2-6; 7 bases agree with TRBD1. This CDR3 region has 17 residues. J was trimmed by 0 bases and V by 2 bases; bases with no gene match: 4. From germline, CDR1 is SGHTA and CDR2 FQGNSA. The CDR3 sequence: CASSLRGHLSGANVLTF. The CDR3 DNA sequence: TGTGCCAGCAGCTTAAGGGGGCACCTCTCTGGGGCCAACGTCCTGACTTTC.

The CDR3 region is CASSYSGRASDEQYF. CDR3 DNA sequence: TGTGCCAGCAGTTACTCGGGCAGGGCGAGCGACGAGCAGTACTTC. The rearrangement joins TRBV6-5 to TRBJ2-5; D possibly corresponds to TRBD1 (5 bases). TRBJ2-7 explains the end of the DNA better; the J call may be wrong. CDR1 and CDR2 from the germline V gene are MNHEY and SVGAGI. CDR3 length: 15 residues.

The CDR3 loop reads CASSFSGGNQPQHF. In DNA, the CDR3 is TGTGCCAGCAGCTTCTCAGGGGGCAATCAGCCCCAGCATTTT. The rearrangement joins TRBV7-2 to TRBJ1-5; weak D call: TRBD1 (6 bases). Germline V gene sequence: CDR1 SGHTA, CDR2 FQGNSA. This CDR3 comprises 14 residues. The germline V and J ends were trimmed by 3 bases and 2 bases, with 8 bases remaining between them.

The J gene is TRBJ1-4, the V gene TRBV12-3 or TRBV12-4; no clear D. The CDR3 is made up of 13 amino acids. Trimming took 6 bases from V and 9 from J, leaving 14 bases between them. The CDR3 loop reads CASRNSGAQKLFF. CDR3 coding DNA: TGTGCCAGCAGAAACAGCGGCGCCCAAAAACTGTTTTTT.

This clonotype has just a few counts. The J gene is TRBJ2-4, the V gene TRBV7-9; 7 bases align to TRBD1. Germline lookup yields CDR1 SEHNR and CDR2 FQNEAQ (reference sequence). After removal of 5 bases from V and 7 bases from J, the junction contained 11 bases not matched to a gene. This CDR3 contains 15 residues. As DNA, the CDR3 is TGTGCCAGCAGCAGGAACAGGGGCGAAAGGAACATTCAGTACTTC. Translated: CASSRNRGERNIQYF.

This clonotype was counted between two and nine times. This chain connects TRBV7-8 to TRBJ1-1; 7 bases agree with TRBD1. Germline CDR1 is SGHVS and CDR2 is FQNEAQ. V trimming: 3 bases; J trimming: 3 bases; junction bases outside the gene matches: 7. This CDR3 has 15 residues. The DNA of the CDR3 is TGTGCCAGCAGCTTTTTCTCAGGGGGGGACACTGAAGCTTTCTTT. Translated: CASSFFSGGDTEAFF.

This clonotype was observed a handful of times. V is TRBV5-1 and J is TRBJ2-7, with D possibly TRBD1 on 6 matching bases. Deletions cut 5 bases from V and 0 bases from J, with 21 bases between. Germline loops: CDR1 SGHRS, CDR2 YFSETQ. The CDR3 loop spans 17 amino acids. In DNA, the CDR3 is TGCGCCAGCAGACGTGGACAGCCTTCCCAACTCTCCTACGAGCAGTACTTC. Its translation is CASRRGQPSQLSYEQYF.

The CDR3: CASSQIHEAGGPETQYF. The CDR3 region has the DNA TGTGCCAGCAGCCAAATCCACGAAGCGGGGGGGCCCGAGACCCAGTACTTC. The chain has TRBV4-2 and TRBJ2-5, with TRBD2 matching over 10 bases. After removal of 2 bases from V and 5 bases from J, the junction contained 11 bases not matched to a gene. Germline V gives CDR1 LGHNA, CDR2 YNFKEQ. The length of the CDR3 is 17 residues.

The V gene is TRBV6-2 or TRBV6-3, the J gene TRBJ2-2; 8 nucleotides align to TRBD1. CDR1 MNHEY and CDR2 SVGEGT come from the germline V gene. J was trimmed by 4 bases and V by 6 bases; bases with no gene match: 7. The CDR3 consists of 15 residues. The CDR3 DNA reads TGTGCCAGCAGCCAAGACAGGGGTAGCACCGGGGAGCTGTTTTTT. It translates to CASSQDRGSTGELFF.

The chain links TRBV21-1 to TRBJ2-1; the table's D call, TRBD1, was not checked against the DNA. TRBV21-1 is marked as a pseudogene. The CDR3 sequence is 17 residues long. The CDR3 sequence is CASSKGIGGSSYNEQFF. CDR3 bases: TGTGCCAGCAGCAAAGGAATAGGGGGTAGCTCCTACAATGAGCAGTTCTTC.

This chain's CDR3 is CATSDSYGALTTDTQYF. The CDR3 DNA reads as TGTGCCACCAGTGATTCGTACGGGGCACTAACAACAGATACGCAGTATTTT. The chain combines TRBV24-1 with TRBJ2-3; D might be TRBD1 or TRBD2, each matching 5 bases. The CDR3 contains 17 residues. The germline CDR1 and CDR2 sequences are KGHDR and SFDVKD. V lost 2 bases, J lost 3 bases, and 17 bases lay in between.